This T cell receptor (beta chain) stems from a study of a mutant IDH1 vaccine in newly diagnosed glioma. Study context: Treated individuals were roughly 62% male and roughly 40% female, averaging about 37 years of age. Radiotherapy, temozolomide, or both had been given previously, and both were given to most. Week 35 was safety follow-up visit V12; week 47 was end-of-study visit V13.

The protocol was immunoSEQ multiplex PCR, while the TCRdb copy is restricted to in-frame clones and leaves out a portion. The repertoire consists of fewer than 40,000 clones, with about 80% occurring once and the leading ten covering about 30%. Concerning this clone itself: The antigen is undetermined.

Time point reported: week 47, end of study. Every vaccination contained 300 ug of the mutant IDH1 20-mer peptide and was paired with topical imiquimod. The germline CDR1 and CDR2 sequences are SQVTM and ANQGSEA. The CDR3 is 13 amino acids. V lost 1 base and J lost 5, with 9 bases in between. This receptor was identified in a man between 25 and 39 years old with glioma. Here the sequenced sample was PBMCs, taken from a glioma patient whose treatment included an IDH1 peptide vaccine. V gene TRBV29-1 combines with J gene TRBJ2-1; no clear D. CDR3: CSVEVLANNEQFF. The CDR3 DNA reads TGCAGCGTTGAAGTTTTAGCCAACAATGAGCAGTTCTTC.